What follows are 14 T cell receptor beta chains derived from one specimen sequenced in a study of T cell repertoires in cytomegalovirus infection. For these receptors, no antigen is known. TCRdb ran MiXCR on the reads and lists one entry per CDR3 protein. The table records 640,000 or so distinct CDR3 sequences, around a third of them present only once. The starting material was cultured PBMCs, obtained from culture after CMV antigen stimulation. The receptors derive from a human donor in good health (CMV status not recorded). Some clones in this sample may be carry-over from other donors' samples.

This clonotype was seen just once. The junction shows a germline mismatch at one end, possibly a read error. The V call is TRBV5-1, the J call TRBJ2-7; D gene unclear. Germline loops: CDR1 SGHRS, CDR2 YFSETQ. This CDR3 contains 11 residues. CDR3 DNA sequence: TGCGCCATCCCAGGTCGGGTTCAGTTTTCGTTC. Its protein is CAIPGRVQFSF. Using reference TRBV5-1 and TRBJ2-7 for the parts outside the CDR3, the full variable domain is KAGVTQTPRYLIKTRGQQVTLSCSPISGHRSVSWYQQTPGQGLQFLFEYFSETQRNKGNFPGRFSGRQFSNSRSEMNVSTLELGDSALYLCAIPGRVQFSFGPGTRLTVT.

The genes are TRBV27 and TRBJ2-5; 10 bases line up with TRBD2. Trimming at V came to 3 bases and at J to 5 bases, leaving 6 bases not matched to a gene. The CDR3 covers 15 residues. Germline V gene lookup returns CDR1 MNHEY and CDR2 SMNVEV (reference sequence). In DNA, the CDR3 is TGTGCCAGCAGTTTTCTTCCTAGCGGGAGTGAGACCCAGTACTTC. It specifies CASSFLPSGSETQYF.

This clonotype was seen only a few times. The chain joins TRBV27 to TRBJ1-1; TRBD1 agrees at 8 bases. V shed 3 bases and J 10 bases; nucleotides not matched to a gene: 7. The CDR3 runs 13 residues. From germline, CDR1 is MNHEY and CDR2 SMNVEV (reference sequence). The CDR3: CASSFSPGGRAFF. CDR3 bases: TGTGCCAGCAGTTTTTCTCCAGGGGGCAGAGCTTTCTTT.

The V gene is TRBV27, the J gene TRBJ2-3, with TRBD2 matching over 12 bases. CDR1 and CDR2 from the germline V gene are MNHEY and SMNVEV (reference sequence). Trimming at V came to 4 bases and at J to 4 bases, leaving 6 bases not matched to a gene. This CDR3 is built from 16 residues. CDR3 sequence (DNA): TGTGCCAGCAGTTACCTAGCGGGGGGGCCAGCAGATACGCAGTATTTT. Its translation: CASSYLAGGPADTQYF.

This clonotype was found a few times. The V gene is TRBV7-9, the J gene TRBJ1-1; the D gene is possibly TRBD1 (5 bases). This CDR3 has 12 amino acids. Germline loops: CDR1 SEHNR, CDR2 FQNEAQ (reference sequence). Trimming stripped 3 bases from V and 7 bases from J, with 9 bases between. The chain's CDR3 is CASSFQGGEAFF. The DNA for the CDR3 is TGTGCCAGCAGCTTCCAGGGAGGTGAAGCTTTCTTT. The full variable domain, completed using reference TRBV7-9 and TRBJ1-1, is DTGVSQNPRHKITKRGQNVTFRCDPISEHNRLYWYRQTLGQGPEFLTYFQNEAQLEKSRLLSDRFSAERPKGSFSTLEIQRTEQGDSAMYLCASSFQGGEAFFGQGTRLTVV.

The gene calls are TRBV5-4 and TRBJ1-1, with D maybe TRBD1 (5 bases). CDR1 and CDR2 (germline): SGHNT, YYREEE (reference sequence). The V end lost 1 base, the J end lost 0 bases, and 10 bases lay between the germline ends. CDR3 length: 15 residues. Here the CDR3 reads CASSLFGGLNTEAFF. The CDR3 bases are TGTGCCAGCAGCTTGTTCGGGGGTTTGAACACTGAAGCTTTCTTT. The whole variable domain, remainder taken from reference TRBV5-4 and TRBJ1-1, is ETGVTQSPTHLIKTRGQQVTLRCSSQSGHNTVSWYQQALGQGPQFIFQYYREEENGRGNFPPRFSGLQFPNYSSELNVNALELDDSALYLCASSLFGGLNTEAFFGQGTRLTVV.

The V gene is TRBV11-2, the J gene TRBJ2-7; D uncertain. The ends were cut back, 1 base at V and 5 bases at J, with 9 bases in the middle. Germline CDR1 reads SGHAT; CDR2 reads FQNNGV. The CDR3 length is 13 residues. CDR3 sequence: CASSLGGTDEQYF. In DNA form, the CDR3 reads TGTGCCAGCAGCTTAGGAGGAACCGACGAGCAGTACTTC.

V and J are TRBV7-6 and TRBJ1-3; D uncertain. CDR3 length: 12 residues. The germline V and J ends were trimmed by 2 bases and 8 bases, with 7 bases remaining between them. Germline V gene lookup returns CDR1 SGHVS and CDR2 FNYEAQ. The CDR3 here is CASSLISDTIYF. Here the CDR3 DNA reads TGTGCCAGCAGCTTAATTAGTGACACCATATATTTT.

V gene TRBV6-5 combines with J gene TRBJ2-3; 10 bases are a match to TRBD1. From germline, CDR1 is MNHEY and CDR2 SVGAGI. CDR3 length: 16 residues. V dropped 5 bases and J dropped 3; count of bases not matched to a gene: 8. The CDR3 protein is CASSLDGTGATDTQYF. CDR3 bases: TGTGCCAGCAGTCTAGACGGGACAGGGGCAACAGATACGCAGTATTTT.

This clonotype came up a few times. CDR3: CASSTPDGNEQFF. The CDR3 DNA reads TGTGCCAGCAGCACACCCGATGGTAATGAGCAGTTCTTC. The chain carries TRBV5-4 and TRBJ2-1; D is unresolved. The CDR3 is 13 residues long. V was pared by 4 bases and J by 7 bases, with 12 bases between. The germline gives CDR1 SGHNT, CDR2 YYREEE (reference sequence).

The V and J genes are TRBV5-1 and TRBJ2-7; D uncertain. The CDR3 has 15 residues. V shed 2 bases and J shed 3 bases, with 15 bases lying between them. Germline CDR1 reads SGHRS; CDR2 reads YFSETQ. The CDR3 DNA reads TGCGCCAGCAGCTTCGACGGGCCGACCATCTACGAGCAGTACTTC. Translating gives CASSFDGPTIYEQYF.

Only a few counts were recorded for this clonotype. The chain recombines TRBV4-1 with TRBJ1-1, with a possible D match to TRBD1 (6 bases). Looked up from germline, CDR1 is MGHRA and CDR2 is YSYEKL. Deletions cut 1 base from V and 0 bases from J, with 27 bases between. This CDR3 has 21 amino acids. CDR3 in DNA: TGCGCCAGCAGCCAAGGGGCCGGGGTTACACAGGGTGGGCTAATGAACACTGAAGCTTTCTTT. It encodes CASSQGAGVTQGGLMNTEAFF.

This chain connects TRBV7-9 to TRBJ2-1; the match to TRBD2 covers 11 bases. V dropped 6 bases and J dropped 6; count of bases not matched to a gene: 7. Germline loops: CDR1 SEHNR, CDR2 FQNEAQ (reference sequence). The CDR3 is 15 amino acids. CDR3 in DNA: TGTGCCAGCAGTTATAGCGGGGGGGCTCGCAATGAGCAGTTCTTC. It translates to CASSYSGGARNEQFF.

This clonotype was recorded many times. The chain has TRBV7-8 and TRBJ1-2; perhaps TRBD1 as D (5 bases). Germline V gene sequence: CDR1 SGHVS, CDR2 FQNEAQ. V was shortened by 5 bases and J by 4 bases, with 11 bases between the two germline ends. The CDR3 has 13 amino acids. The CDR3 loop reads CASSPGTLYGYTF. Here the CDR3 DNA reads TGTGCCAGCAGCCCCGGGACGCTCTATGGCTACACCTTC.